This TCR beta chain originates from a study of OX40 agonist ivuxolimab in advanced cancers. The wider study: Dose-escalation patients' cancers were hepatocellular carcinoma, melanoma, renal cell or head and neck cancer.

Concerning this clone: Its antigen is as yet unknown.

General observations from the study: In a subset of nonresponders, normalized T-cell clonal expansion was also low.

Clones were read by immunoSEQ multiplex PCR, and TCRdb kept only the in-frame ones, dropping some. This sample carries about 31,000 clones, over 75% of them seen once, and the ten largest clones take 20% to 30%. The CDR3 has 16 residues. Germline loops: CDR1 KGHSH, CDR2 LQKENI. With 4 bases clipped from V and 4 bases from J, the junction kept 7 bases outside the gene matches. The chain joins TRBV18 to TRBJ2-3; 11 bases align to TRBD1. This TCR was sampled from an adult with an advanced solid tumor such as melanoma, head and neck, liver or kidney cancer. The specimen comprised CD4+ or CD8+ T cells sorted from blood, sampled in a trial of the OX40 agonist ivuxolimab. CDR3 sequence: CASSRSGTGGSDTQYF. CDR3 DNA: TGTGCCAGCTCACGCTCCGGGACAGGGGGTTCAGATACGCAGTATTTT. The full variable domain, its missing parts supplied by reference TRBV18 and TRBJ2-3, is NAGVMQNPRHLVRRRGQEARLRCSPMKGHSHVYWYRQLPEEGLKFMVYLQKENIIDESGMPKERFSAEFPKEGPSILRIQQVVRGDSAAYFCASSRSGTGGSDTQYFGPGTRLTVL.